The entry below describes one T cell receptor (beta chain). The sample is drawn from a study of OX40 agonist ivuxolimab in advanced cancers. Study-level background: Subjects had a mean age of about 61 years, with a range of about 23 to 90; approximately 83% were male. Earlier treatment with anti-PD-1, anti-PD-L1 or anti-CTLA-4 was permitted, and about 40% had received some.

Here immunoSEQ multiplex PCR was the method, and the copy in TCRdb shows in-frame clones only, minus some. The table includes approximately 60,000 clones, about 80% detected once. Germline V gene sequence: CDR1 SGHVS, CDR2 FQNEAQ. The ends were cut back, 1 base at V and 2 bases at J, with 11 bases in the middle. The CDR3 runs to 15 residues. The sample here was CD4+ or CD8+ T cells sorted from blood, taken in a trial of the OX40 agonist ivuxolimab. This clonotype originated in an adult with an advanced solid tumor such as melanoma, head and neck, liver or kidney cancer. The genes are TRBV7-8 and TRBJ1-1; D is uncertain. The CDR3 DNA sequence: TGTGCCAGCAGCTTAGATCCGAGATCTAACACTGAAGCTTTCTTT. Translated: CASSLDPRSNTEAFF.